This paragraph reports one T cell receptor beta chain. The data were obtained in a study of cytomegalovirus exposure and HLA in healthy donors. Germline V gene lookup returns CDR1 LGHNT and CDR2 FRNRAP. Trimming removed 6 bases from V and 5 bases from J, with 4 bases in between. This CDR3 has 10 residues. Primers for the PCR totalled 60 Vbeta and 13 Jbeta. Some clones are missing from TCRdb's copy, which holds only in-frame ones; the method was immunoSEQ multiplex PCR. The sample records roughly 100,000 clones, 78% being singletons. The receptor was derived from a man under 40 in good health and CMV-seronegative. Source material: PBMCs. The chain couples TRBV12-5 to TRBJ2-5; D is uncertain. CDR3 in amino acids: CASGVETQYF. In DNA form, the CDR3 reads TGTGCTAGTGGCGTCGAGACCCAGTACTTC. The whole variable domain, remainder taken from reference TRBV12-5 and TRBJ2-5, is DARVTQTPRHKVTEMGQEVTMRCQPILGHNTVFWYRQTMMQGLELLAYFRNRAPLDDSGMPKDRFSAEMPDATLATLKIQPSEPRDSAVYFCASGVETQYFGPGTRLLVL.